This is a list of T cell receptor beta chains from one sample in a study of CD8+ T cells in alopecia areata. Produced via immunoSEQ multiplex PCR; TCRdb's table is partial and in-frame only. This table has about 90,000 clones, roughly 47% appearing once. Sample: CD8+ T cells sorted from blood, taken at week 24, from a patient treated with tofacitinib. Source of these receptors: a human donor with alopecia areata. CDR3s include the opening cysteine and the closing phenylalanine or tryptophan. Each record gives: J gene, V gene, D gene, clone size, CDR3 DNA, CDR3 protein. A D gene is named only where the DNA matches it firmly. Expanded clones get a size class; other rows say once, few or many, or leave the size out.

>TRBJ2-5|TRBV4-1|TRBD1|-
TGCGCCAGCAGCCCGGAAGACAGGGTAAAGACCCAGTACTTC
CASSPEDRVKTQYF
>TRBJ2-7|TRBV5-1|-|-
TGCGCCAGCAGCCTCGGCCCAGTTCGGGACAAATCCTACGAGCAGTACTTC
CASSLGPVRDKSYEQYF
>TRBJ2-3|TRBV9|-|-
TGTGCCAGCAGCGGGGGGGATACAGATACGCAGTATTTT
CASSGGDTDTQYF
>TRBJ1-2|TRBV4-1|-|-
TGCGCCAGCAGCCCAGGAGTAGGCACCCACTATGGCTACACCTTC
CASSPGVGTHYGYTF
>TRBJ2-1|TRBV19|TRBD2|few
TGTGCCAGTAGTCTGAGTAGCGGGAGGTACAATGAGCAGTTCTTC
CASSLSSGRYNEQFF
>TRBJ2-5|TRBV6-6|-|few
TGTGCCAGCAGTAAACGGGGGCCTCAAGAGACCCAGTACTTC
CASSKRGPQETQYF
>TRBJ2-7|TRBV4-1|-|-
TGCGCCAGCAGCCAAGAGACTCCCTACGAGCAGTACTTC
CASSQETPYEQYF
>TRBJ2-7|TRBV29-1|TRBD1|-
TGCAGCGTAGTGGGGGACAGGGCGGGCGAGCAGTACTTC
CSVVGDRAGEQYF
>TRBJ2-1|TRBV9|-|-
TGTGCCAGCAGCGCGCCAAAGGGGACTCACACGAGCTCCTACAATGAGCAGTTCTTC
CASSAPKGTHTSSYNEQFF
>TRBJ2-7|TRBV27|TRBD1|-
TGTGCCAGCAGTATCTCGGGACAGTCCTACGAGCAGTACTTC
CASSISGQSYEQYF
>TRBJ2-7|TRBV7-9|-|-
TGTGCCAGCAGCGGAAGCGAGGACCCCACTAGGGGGGAGTACTTC
CASSGSEDPTRGEYF
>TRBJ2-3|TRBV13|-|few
TGTGCCAGCAGCTCCGGACGGGGCACAGATACGCAGTATTTT
CASSSGRGTDTQYF
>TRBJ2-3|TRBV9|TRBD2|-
TGTGCCAGCAGCGTTTTTAGCGGGGCGGCGGCAGATACGCAGTATTTT
CASSVFSGAAADTQYF
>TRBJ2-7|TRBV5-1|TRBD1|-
TGCGCCAGCAGCTCCGCACAAGGACAGGGGCAGTACTTC
CASSSAQGQGQYF
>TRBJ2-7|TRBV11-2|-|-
TGTGCCAGCAGCCCTGGACAGTTCTACGAGCAGTACTTC
CASSPGQFYEQYF
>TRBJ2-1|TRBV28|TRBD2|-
TGTGCCAGCAGCCCGACTAGCGGGACTCAGTTCTTC
CASSPTSGTQFF
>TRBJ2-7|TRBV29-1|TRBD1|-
TGCAGCGTTGAAGGAGTGCAGACAGGGGGGAAGATCGAGCAGTACTTC
CSVEGVQTGGKIEQYF
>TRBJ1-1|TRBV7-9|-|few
TGTGCCAGCAGCTCCCCTAAGAGGTCGAACACTGAAGCTTTCTTT
CASSSPKRSNTEAFF
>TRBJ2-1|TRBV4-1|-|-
TGCGCCAGCAGCCAAGATCTCGGGAGCGATGAGCAGTTCTTC
CASSQDLGSDEQFF
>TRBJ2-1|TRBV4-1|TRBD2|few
TGCGCCAGCAGCCAAGACGTCACTAGCGGGAGTGGCAATGAGCAGTTCTTC
CASSQDVTSGSGNEQFF
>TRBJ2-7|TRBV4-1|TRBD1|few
TGCGCCAGCAGCCCCGGGACAGGGTACTACGAGCAGTACTTC
CASSPGTGYYEQYF
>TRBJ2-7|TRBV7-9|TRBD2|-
TGTGCCAGCAGCCCCCCCAGCGGGAGGTCCTACGAGCAGTACTTC
CASSPPSGRSYEQYF
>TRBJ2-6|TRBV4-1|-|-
TGCGCCAGCAGCCGAGACCCCGGGGAGCCCTCTGGGGCCAACGTCCTGACTTTC
CASSRDPGEPSGANVLTF
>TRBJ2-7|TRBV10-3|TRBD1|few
TGTGCCATCACTCAGGGACAGGGAGGCTACGAGCAGTACTTC
CAITQGQGGYEQYF
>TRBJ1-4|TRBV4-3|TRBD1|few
TGCGCCAGCAGCCCCAATACCGGGACAGGGAATGAAAAACTGTTTTTT
CASSPNTGTGNEKLFF
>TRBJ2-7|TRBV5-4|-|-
TGTGCCAGCAGGGTCGAGGGACAAACCTACGAGCAGTACTTC
CASRVEGQTYEQYF